One and the same sample provided the 4 T cell receptor beta chains below, sequenced in a study of cytomegalovirus exposure and HLA in healthy donors (dated by TCRdb to the late 2010s). The library was obtained by the immunoSEQ multiplex PCR assay. For the multiplex PCR, a mixture combining 60 forward primers for TCR Vbeta segments and 13 reverse primers for TCR Jbeta segments was used. The table was pulled from immuneACCESS by TCRdb, which kept in-frame rearrangements only. Such tables lose some clones; where checked, under half of the loss comes from unresolved V genes, and the rest has no known cause. The sample data list approximately 300,000 clones, and approximately 84% of these were observed just once. Of the sample, roughly 2% is held by the ten largest clones. The sample consisted of PBMCs. These receptors originate from a woman aged 40 to 50 in good health and CMV-seropositive.

The rearrangement joins TRBV25-1 to TRBJ2-1; no clear D gene. Germline-derived CDR1 and CDR2 are MGHDK and SYGVNS. With 2 bases removed from V and 0 bases from J, the gap between germline ends came to 11 bases. The CDR3 sequence is 16 residues long. CDR3 DNA: TGTGCCAGCAGTGAACTGACACCACTCTCCTACAATGAGCAGTTCTTC. Its translation is CASSELTPLSYNEQFF.

This sequence joins TRBV9 and TRBJ1-1; 9 nucleotides match TRBD1. The V gene's germline CDR1 is SGDLS and CDR2 YYNGEE. This CDR3 spans 16 amino acids. Losses at the gene ends were 0 bases for V and 0 bases for J; bases not matched to a gene: 3. In DNA form, the CDR3 reads TGTGCCAGCAGCGTAGAGGGGACAGGGATGAACACTGAAGCTTTCTTT. The encoded protein is CASSVEGTGMNTEAFF.

The chain carries TRBV30 and TRBJ2-1; D might be TRBD2 (6 bases). The CDR3 extends over 15 amino acids. The V gene lost 1 base and the J gene lost 7 bases, with 17 bases spanning the gap. The germline gives CDR1 GTSNPN, CDR2 SVGIG (reference sequence). CDR3: CAWSDIGGTGNEQFF. The CDR3 region has the DNA TGTGCCTGGAGTGACATAGGCGGGACGGGGAATGAGCAGTTCTTC. The complete variable domain, with remaining parts taken from reference TRBV30 and TRBJ2-1, reads SQTIHQWPATLVQPVGSPLSLECTVEGTSNPNLYWYRQAAGRGLQLLFYSVGIGQISSEVPQNLSASRPQDRQFILSSKKLLLSDSGFYLCAWSDIGGTGNEQFFGPGTRLTVL.

V usage is TRBV7-2 and J usage is TRBJ1-4; 11 nucleotides match TRBD1. The germline V gene encodes CDR1 SGHTA and CDR2 FQGNSA. V lost 5 bases to trimming and J lost 4 bases; unmatched junction nucleotides: 6. The length of the CDR3 is 16 residues. The CDR3 loop is CASSLWDRGVNEKLFF. The CDR3 DNA reads as TGTGCCAGCAGCCTATGGGACAGGGGGGTTAATGAAAAACTGTTTTTT.